One and the same sample provided the 2 T cell receptor beta chains below, sequenced in a study of T cells in tumors after PD-1 blockade. Using immunoSEQ multiplex PCR, the repertoire was profiled, and TCRdb retains in-frame clones only, with some absent. The sample yields nearly 25,000 clones, roughly 80% seen once. The source was PBMCs, collected after anti-PD-1 treatment. All receptors derive from a human donor with basal cell carcinoma.

The chain uses TRBV15 and TRBJ1-1, with D possibly matching TRBD1 (5 bases). The germline gives CDR1 LNHNV, CDR2 YYDKDF (reference sequence). V lost 8 bases and J lost 0, with 13 bases in between. The CDR3 loop spans 14 amino acids. This chain's CDR3 is CATGGRPLNTEAFF. DNA of the CDR3: TGTGCCACCGGGGGTAGACCCCTGAACACTGAAGCTTTCTTT. Drawing the rest from reference TRBV15 and TRBJ1-1, the complete variable domain is DAMVIQNPRYQVTQFGKPVTLSCSQTLNHNVMYWYQQKSSQAPKLLFHYYDKDFNNEADTPDNFQSRRPNTSFCFLDIRSPGLGDTAMYLCATGGRPLNTEAFFGQGTRLTVV.

This chain uses TRBV15 with TRBJ2-1; D remains ambiguous. The CDR3 runs to 15 residues. V lost 1 base and J 7 bases, leaving 14 bases between the germline ends. Germline V CDR1 and CDR2: LNHNV, YYDKDF (reference sequence). DNA of the CDR3: TGTGCCACCAGCAGAGGCGACGTATTGATAAATGAGCAGTTCTTC. Translation: CATSRGDVLINEQFF.